This TCR beta chain was captured in a study of CD4 and CD8 cells across lung adenocarcinoma regions. Using its own MiXCR run on the PCR reads, TCRdb lists one record per CDR3 protein. The table includes more than 9,500 distinct CDR3 sequences, about 50% detected once. The TCR comes from a female donor with lung adenocarcinoma. The CD4 and CD8 labels of this study may be unreliable. Sequencing was performed on CD8+ T cells from the margin of a lung tumor.

The CDR3 region has the DNA TGTGCCAGCAGTGAAGCAGAGAACACTGAAGCTTTCTTT. Amino acids: CASSEAENTEAFF. The rearrangement uses TRBV6-1 and TRBJ1-1; no clear D gene. The CDR3 extends over 13 amino acids. The V end was cut by 0 bases, the J end by 1 base, with 3 bases between. Per the germline V gene, CDR1 is MNHNS and CDR2 is SASEGT.